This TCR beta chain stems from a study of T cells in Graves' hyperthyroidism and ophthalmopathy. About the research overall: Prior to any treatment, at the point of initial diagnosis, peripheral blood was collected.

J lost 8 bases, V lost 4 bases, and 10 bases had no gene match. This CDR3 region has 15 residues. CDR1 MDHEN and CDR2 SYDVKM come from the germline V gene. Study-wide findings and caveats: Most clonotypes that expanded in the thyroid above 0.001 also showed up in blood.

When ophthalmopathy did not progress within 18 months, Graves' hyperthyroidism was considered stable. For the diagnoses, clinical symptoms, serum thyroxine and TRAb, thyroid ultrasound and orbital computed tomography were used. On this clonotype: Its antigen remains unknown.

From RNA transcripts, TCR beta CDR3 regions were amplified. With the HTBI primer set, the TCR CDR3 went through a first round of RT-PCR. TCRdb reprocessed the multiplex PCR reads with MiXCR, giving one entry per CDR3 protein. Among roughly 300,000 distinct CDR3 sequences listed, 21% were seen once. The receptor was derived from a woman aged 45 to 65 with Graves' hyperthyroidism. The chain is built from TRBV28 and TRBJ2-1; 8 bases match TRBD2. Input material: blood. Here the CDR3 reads CASSSTGRANDEQFF. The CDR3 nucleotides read TGTGCCAGCAGTTCGACCGGGAGGGCCAACGATGAGCAGTTCTTC. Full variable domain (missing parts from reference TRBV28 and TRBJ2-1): DVKVTQSSRYLVKRTGEKVFLECVQDMDHENMFWYRQDPGLGLRLIYFSYDVKMKEKGDIPEGYSVSREKKERFSLILESASTNQTSMYLCASSSTGRANDEQFFGPGTRLTVL.